The clone carrying this T cell receptor (beta chain) was detected only once. No antigen is known for it. The junction does not match germline at one end; this may be a read error. In germline, CDR1 is MNHEY, CDR2 SMNVEV (reference sequence). The CDR3 sequence is 14 residues long. The sample originates from a study of graft-versus-host responses after intestinal transplantation. Study findings and constraints: Marrow from the recipient contained GvH clones, some of which had appeared first in ileum or blood.

Clones were sequenced by immunoSEQ multiplex PCR, and TCRdb holds only the in-frame ones, with some missing. The table records some 38,000 clones, over 90% of them present only once. The input for sequencing was unstimulated CD8+ T cells sorted from spleen or lymph node cells, taken before transplant. This TCR was recovered from a human donor who was the organ donor for an intestinal transplant. The V call is TRBV27, the J call TRBJ2-3; D unclear. The CDR3 loop reads CVSSSPLRTDTQYF. For the CDR3, the DNA is TGTGTCAGCAGTTCACCCCTCCGCACAGATACGCAGTATTTT.